This T cell receptor (beta chain) derives from a study of blood T cell repertoires in COVID-19. About the research overall: Researchers got acute and convalescent COVID-19 samples from the United States, Italy and Spain. T cells, B-cell-depleted T cells, or PBMCs supplied cDNA or gDNA.

Study processing details: Amplification from reference gene primers served as the basis for estimated nucleated cell counts. Produced via immunoSEQ multiplex PCR; TCRdb's table is partial and in-frame only. That table gives V, J and clone size, and the DNA gave D and trimming. Of 200,000 to 250,000 clones in the sample, about 90% were seen once. Seattle patients were enrolled while actively infected and followed longitudinally. V was cut by 6 bases and J by 3 bases, with 9 bases left in between. The CDR3 is 12 amino acids. This clone has just one count. This chain joins TRBV12-3 or TRBV12-4 and TRBJ2-7; unclear D gene. The TCR sequence derives from a young man with COVID-19, enrolled during active disease. The sequenced material came from peripheral blood. The CDR3 loop is CASSFSGYEQYF. The CDR3 bases are TGTGCCAGCAGCTTTTCCGGCTACGAGCAGTACTTC.